Each of the 13 T cell receptor beta chains below was sequenced from the same sample in a study of CD8 T cells in ankylosing spondylitis. Overall study results and limits: There was a TCR beta motif, made of roughly eight highly homologous variants, that appeared characteristic of ankylosing spondylitis blood.

TCRdb reprocessed the 5' RACE reads via MiXCR and lists one record per CDR3 protein. The table records 800,000 to 900,000 distinct CDR3 sequences, approximately 12% of them present only once. For these receptors, no antigen is known. Sequencing was performed on blood, either unsorted or a sorted T cell fraction (not recorded which). These receptors came from a male donor with ankylosing spondylitis.

The J gene is TRBJ2-4, the V gene TRBV20-1; possibly TRBD1 for D (5 bases). The CDR3 runs to 15 residues. Trimming left V 3 bases short and J 0 bases short, with 12 bases between. Per the germline V gene, CDR1 is DFQATT and CDR2 is SNEGSKA (reference sequence). The CDR3 bases are TGCAGTGCTAGGAGGACACCTCTAGCCAAAAACATTCAGTACTTC. Residues: CSARRTPLAKNIQYF.

This clonotype was counted a few times. This rearrangement joins TRBV24-1 to TRBJ2-7; TRBD1 or TRBD2 may be the D gene (5 bases each). Germline-derived CDR1 and CDR2 are KGHDR and SFDVKD. This CDR3 has 11 amino acids. The V and J ends lost 11 bases and 0 bases respectively, with 7 bases between them. The CDR3 nucleotides are TGTGCCAGGGACGGCTCCTACGAGCAGTACTTC. It translates to CARDGSYEQYF.

This clonotype has a handful of counts. V and J are TRBV6-5 and TRBJ2-1; D is uncertain. The CDR3 covers 14 residues. Trimming pared 3 bases from V and 7 bases from J, leaving 13 bases between. Germline CDR1 MNHEY, CDR2 SVGAGI. As DNA, the CDR3 is TGTGCCAGCAGTTATGCCGCCAGCATGAATGAGCAGTTCTTC. Protein sequence: CASSYAASMNEQFF.

At least ten counts were recorded for this clonotype. The rearrangement uses TRBV20-1 and TRBJ2-3; 7 bases map to TRBD1. J was trimmed by 4 bases and V by 3 bases; bases with no gene match: 7. The germline CDR1 and CDR2 sequences are DFQATT and SNEGSKA (reference sequence). The CDR3 covers 14 residues. CDR3 bases: TGCAGTGCTAGCCTTACTACAGGGGCAGATACGCAGTATTTT. It codes for CSASLTTGADTQYF.

The chain combines TRBV5-1 with TRBJ2-7, with TRBD1 matching over 7 bases. From germline, CDR1 is SGHRS and CDR2 YFSETQ. The CDR3 is 13 residues long. The V and J ends lost 3 bases and 7 bases, in that order; junction bases with no gene match: 7. The CDR3 region has the DNA TGCGCCAGCAGCTCCCCGACAGGGACGGAGCAGTACTTC. Protein product: CASSSPTGTEQYF.

The chain carries TRBV6-1 and TRBJ2-5, with D possibly matching TRBD2 (6 bases). Between the trimmed V and J ends, which lost 7 bases and 3 bases, there was a span of 12 bases. The length of the CDR3 is 13 residues. Germline assignment: CDR1 MNHNS and CDR2 SASEGT. CDR3 nucleotides: TGTGCCAGCACCCCAACGGGAGAAGAGACCCAGTACTTC. This translates into CASTPTGEETQYF.

The J gene is TRBJ2-2, the V gene TRBV7-2; 8 bases align to TRBD1. Germline values: CDR1 SGHTA, CDR2 FQGNSA. V lost 4 bases, J lost 7 bases, and 8 bases stayed unmatched. The length of the CDR3 is 15 residues. CDR3 sequence reads: CASSSRTGFNGELFF. The CDR3 nucleotides read TGTGCCAGCAGCTCCCGGACAGGGTTTAACGGGGAGCTGTTTTTT.

This clonotype was seen more than once but under ten times. V is TRBV29-1 and J is TRBJ1-5; 10 nucleotides match TRBD1. The CDR3 consists of 13 residues. CDR1 SQVTM and CDR2 ANQGSEA come from the germline V gene. The V gene end was trimmed by 7 bases and the J gene end by 7 bases; junction bases not matched to a gene: 7. CDR3 DNA: TGCAGCGCAATAGGACAGGGGGGACAGCCCCAGCATTTT. It specifies CSAIGQGGQPQHF.

This chain links TRBV27 with TRBJ2-2; D gene unclear. Germline CDR1 reads MNHEY; CDR2 reads SMNVEV (reference sequence). The CDR3 contains 13 residues. V was trimmed by 8 bases and J by 0 bases, leaving 7 bases between them. In DNA, the CDR3 is TGTGCCAGCCGCTCCGCGAACACCGGGGAGCTGTTTTTT. This translates into CASRSANTGELFF.

This sequence joins TRBV29-1 and TRBJ2-1; 9 bases are a match to TRBD1. The germline V gene has CDR1 SQVTM and CDR2 ANQGSEA. The CDR3 extends over 13 amino acids. V lost 7 bases and J lost 3; bases outside the gene matches: 4. CDR3 DNA: TGCAGCGCGGACAGGGGTGTCTACAATGAGCAGTTCTTC. Residues: CSADRGVYNEQFF.

This clonotype was observed a handful of times. The rearrangement joins TRBV20-1 to TRBJ2-7, with 12 nucleotides matching TRBD2. Looked up from germline, CDR1 is DFQATT and CDR2 is SNEGSKA (reference sequence). V gave up 0 bases and J gave up 3 bases; unmatched junction bases: 9. The CDR3 extends over 17 amino acids. CDR3 sequence reads: CSARDLETSGRNYEQYF. In DNA form, the CDR3 reads TGCAGTGCTAGAGATCTCGAGACTAGCGGGAGAAACTACGAGCAGTACTTC.

This clonotype was counted many times. This chain uses TRBV7-8 with TRBJ2-5; D not certain. V lost 3 bases, J lost 0 bases, and 8 bases lay in between. CDR3 length: 14 residues. Per germline, CDR1 SGHVS and CDR2 FQNEAQ. The CDR3 region is CASSFFGDQETQYF. The DNA of the CDR3 is TGTGCCAGCAGCTTCTTTGGGGACCAAGAGACCCAGTACTTC.

The V gene is TRBV7-9, the J gene TRBJ1-4; D is unresolved. The CDR3 extends over 11 amino acids. CDR1 is SEHNR and CDR2 is FQNEAQ in the germline V gene (reference sequence). The V gene lost 5 bases and the J gene lost 9 bases, with 7 bases spanning the gap. Here the CDR3 DNA reads TGTGCCAGCAGCGGGAAACAAAAACTGTTTTTT. Translated, it gives CASSGKQKLFF.